The 27 T cell receptor beta chains below come from one sample, sequenced in a study of technical replicates of blood from a few donors. Generated by immunoSEQ multiplex PCR, the TCRdb table keeps only in-frame clones and is missing some. The table lists approximately 82,000 clones, about 91% of them singletons. Source material: T cells isolated from PBMCs. The receptors here all came from a human donor in good health. Some clones in this sample may be carry-over from other donors' samples.

The rearrangement links TRBV11-3 to TRBJ2-7; 11 bases line up with TRBD2. The CDR3 covers 16 residues. With 7 bases clipped from V and 2 bases from J, the junction kept 10 bases outside the gene matches. Germline CDR1 and CDR2: SGHNT and YENEEA. The CDR3 sequence is CASTYIAGGPPYEQYF. For the CDR3, the DNA is TGTGCCAGCACCTACATAGCGGGAGGGCCGCCCTACGAGCAGTACTTC.

V and J are TRBV15 and TRBJ2-5, with D tentatively TRBD1 (6 bases). The CDR3 runs 13 residues. CDR1 is LNHNV and CDR2 is YYDKDF in the germline V gene (reference sequence). Trimming removed 9 bases at V and 2 bases at J, with 13 bases between. The CDR3 DNA reads TGTGCCACACAACAGGGCGTACAAGAGACCCAGTACTTC. This codes for CATQQGVQETQYF.

This clone turned up a few times. The CDR3 DNA follows: TGCGCCAGCAGCCAAGATTCATACAGCCGGAACACTGAAGCTTTCTTT. Its protein product is CASSQDSYSRNTEAFF. The chain recombines TRBV4-3 with TRBJ1-1, with D uncertain. Germline V gene data show CDR1 as LGHNA and CDR2 as YSLEER. V lost 0 bases to trimming and J lost 1 base, with 12 bases between them. The CDR3 runs 16 residues.

The rearrangement uses TRBV27 and TRBJ2-1, with 7 bases matching TRBD2. Unmatched junction bases numbered 8, after V lost 2 bases and J lost 4 bases. Germline CDR1 is MNHEY and CDR2 is SMNVEV (reference sequence). This CDR3 has 16 residues. The CDR3 protein is CASSLGGGGPYNEQFF. The CDR3 region has the DNA TGTGCCAGCAGTTTAGGTGGGGGAGGGCCTTACAATGAGCAGTTCTTC.

This clone has a single count. The chain carries TRBV27 and TRBJ1-4, with unresolved D. This CDR3 contains 17 residues. CDR1 is MNHEY, CDR2 SMNVEV, per germline (reference sequence). Trimming took off 5 bases at V and 1 base at J, with 17 bases between the two ends. The CDR3 spells CASSKTLKTGTNEKLFF. For the CDR3, the DNA is TGTGCCAGCAGTAAAACCTTGAAGACGGGAACTAATGAAAAACTGTTTTTT. Full variable domain (remainder filled in from reference TRBV27 and TRBJ1-4): EAQVTQNPRYLITVTGKKLTVTCSQNMNHEYMSWYRQDPGLGLRQIYYSMNVEVTDKGDVPEGYKVSRKEKRNFPLILESPSPNQTSLYFCASSKTLKTGTNEKLFFGSGTQLSVL.

This clone was counted a few times. Other nucleotide sequences from this sample produce the same CDR3. The chain joins TRBV20-1 to TRBJ1-1, with a possible D match to TRBD1 (5 bases). The germline V and J ends were trimmed by 7 bases and 2 bases, with 8 bases remaining between them. Germline assignment: CDR1 DFQATT and CDR2 SNEGSKA (reference sequence). The CDR3 contains 11 residues. CDR3 nucleotides: TGCAGTGTCAGGGAAAACACTGAAGCTTTCTTT. It codes for CSVRENTEAFF.

CDR3 DNA sequence: TGTGCCAGCAGCGTAGGTAGACGGGATGAAAAACTGTTTTTT. This gives the protein CASSVGRRDEKLFF. The J gene is TRBJ1-4, the V gene TRBV9; no firm D call. In germline, CDR1 is SGDLS, CDR2 YYNGEE. Trimming took off 0 bases at V and 6 bases at J, with 9 bases between the two ends. The length of the CDR3 is 14 residues.

In its sample, this clone was seen once. The CDR3 region has the DNA TGTGCCAGCAGTGACGGCCGAGCGTTTCCAGATACGCAGTATTTT. Amino acid sequence: CASSDGRAFPDTQYF. This chain links TRBV6-4 with TRBJ2-3; D gene unclear. The germline V gene has CDR1 MRHNA and CDR2 SNTAGT. The length of the CDR3 is 15 residues. V lost 2 bases and J 4 bases, leaving 13 bases between the germline ends.

The rearrangement joins TRBV5-4 to TRBJ2-7; D is undetermined. Germline values: CDR1 SGHNT, CDR2 YYREEE (reference sequence). V lost 7 bases to trimming and J lost 3 bases, with 14 bases between them. This CDR3 region has 13 residues. For the CDR3, the DNA is TGTGCCAGCGGTTCGGGTTCGGGCTACGAGCAGTACTTC. This codes for CASGSGSGYEQYF. The full variable domain, rest sourced from reference TRBV5-4 and TRBJ2-7, is ETGVTQSPTHLIKTRGQQVTLRCSSQSGHNTVSWYQQALGQGPQFIFQYYREEENGRGNFPPRFSGLQFPNYSSELNVNALELDDSALYLCASGSGSGYEQYFGPGTRLTVT.

The genes are TRBV10-3 and TRBJ2-3; perhaps TRBD2 as D (5 bases). Germline-derived CDR1 and CDR2 are ENHRY and SYGVKD. Trimming pared 5 bases from V and 0 bases from J, leaving 9 bases between. The CDR3 totals 14 residues. CDR3 DNA sequence: TGTGCCATCAGTCATAGCGTGAGCACAGATACGCAGTATTTT. As protein: CAISHSVSTDTQYF.

Details on this clone: The sample holds other DNA sequences that translate to the same CDR3. The chain has TRBV4-1 and TRBJ2-7, with a possible D match to TRBD1 (6 bases). CDR1 is MGHRA, CDR2 YSYEKL, per germline. This CDR3 has 15 residues. Between the trimmed V and J ends, which lost 2 bases and 5 bases, there was a span of 16 bases. The CDR3 bases are TGCGCCAGCAGCCAAAAGGCAGGGGCAGCGGACGAGCAGTACTTC. Its translation is CASSQKAGAADEQYF.

The chain uses TRBV11-3 and TRBJ2-1; the match to TRBD2 covers 11 bases. The CDR3 spans 16 residues. The V segment lost 2 bases and the J segment 4 bases; nucleotides outside the gene matches: 4. Germline V lookup: CDR1 SGHNT, CDR2 YENEEA. The CDR3 DNA reads TGTGCCAGCAGCTTAATCCTAGCGGGAGGATACAATGAGCAGTTCTTC. Protein sequence: CASSLILAGGYNEQFF.

In the case of this clone: Other DNA sequences of this sample code for an identical CDR3. The CDR3 DNA follows: TGTGCCTGGAGTGTAGGCGGGAACACTGAAGCTTTCTTT. Translation gives CAWSVGGNTEAFF. The chain uses TRBV30 and TRBJ1-1; D is uncertain. Trimming pared 0 bases from V and 1 base from J, leaving 6 bases between. Germline-derived CDR1 and CDR2 are GTSNPN and SVGIG (reference sequence). The CDR3 spans 13 residues.

The J gene is TRBJ2-7, the V gene TRBV7-8, with D tentatively TRBD1 (5 bases). The V end was cut by 2 bases, the J end by 1 base, with 9 bases between. Germline V lookup: CDR1 SGHVS, CDR2 FQNEAQ. The CDR3 spans 14 residues. The CDR3 DNA reads TGTGCCAGCAGCTTAATAGGGGAATCCTACGAGCAGTACTTC. Translating it yields CASSLIGESYEQYF.

The rearrangement joins TRBV4-2 to TRBJ2-7; D might be TRBD1 (5 bases). CDR1 and CDR2 from the germline V gene are LGHNA and YNFKEQ. The length of the CDR3 is 15 residues. Trimming removed 5 bases at V and 1 base at J, with 15 bases between. The CDR3 region has the DNA TGTGCCAGCAGCTTTTTAGGGGCTACTTCCTACGAGCAGTACTTC. Encoded protein: CASSFLGATSYEQYF.

This clone was counted a single time. The chain is built from TRBV11-3 and TRBJ2-2; D ambiguous. Trimming removed 3 bases from V and 4 bases from J, with 12 bases in between. Germline V gene lookup returns CDR1 SGHNT and CDR2 YENEEA. The CDR3 is 15 amino acids. This CDR3 is CASSFVRVPTGELFF. CDR3 in DNA: TGTGCCAGCAGCTTTGTTCGGGTGCCCACCGGGGAGCTGTTTTTT.

The chain recombines TRBV7-3 with TRBJ1-1; D remains unclear. CDR3 length: 14 residues. Germline values: CDR1 SGHTA, CDR2 FQGTGA. The ends were cut back, 1 base at V and 0 bases at J, with 6 bases in the middle. The CDR3 protein is CASSLKALNTEAFF. CDR3 nucleotide sequence: TGTGCCAGCAGCTTAAAAGCATTGAACACTGAAGCTTTCTTT.

The genes are TRBV28 and TRBJ1-2, with no clear D. CDR3 length: 16 amino acids. Germline V CDR1 and CDR2: MDHEN, SYDVKM. The V end was cut by 5 bases, the J end by 0 bases, with 16 bases between. The CDR3 spells CASSPRAGVANYGYTF. CDR3 nucleotides: TGTGCCAGCAGTCCCCGAGCCGGAGTCGCTAACTATGGCTACACCTTC.

This rearrangement joins TRBV28 to TRBJ2-1, with 7 bases that match TRBD2. This CDR3 is built from 16 residues. The ends lost 2 bases at V and 4 bases at J; junction bases unmatched: 8. Germline CDR1 is MDHEN and CDR2 is SYDVKM. CDR3 in DNA: TGTGCCAGCAGTTTAAGGGCTAGCGGAGCGTACAATGAGCAGTTCTTC. Its translation: CASSLRASGAYNEQFF. Looking up the rest from reference TRBV28 and TRBJ2-1 gives the full variable domain: DVKVTQSSRYLVKRTGEKVFLECVQDMDHENMFWYRQDPGLGLRLIYFSYDVKMKEKGDIPEGYSVSREKKERFSLILESASTNQTSMYLCASSLRASGAYNEQFFGPGTRLTVL.

The chain recombines TRBV2 with TRBJ2-1, with 13 bases lining up with TRBD2. J was trimmed by 5 bases and V by 8 bases; bases with no gene match: 9. This CDR3 has 16 residues. Germline V gene data show CDR1 as SNHLY and CDR2 as FYNNEI. In nucleotides, the CDR3 is TGTGCCAGCCCAACTCGCGGGACTAGCGGGGACAATGAGCAGTTCTTC. Protein: CASPTRGTSGDNEQFF.

V usage is TRBV29-1 and J usage is TRBJ2-3, with TRBD2 matching 11 bases. The CDR3 covers 14 residues. Trimming cost V 7 bases and J 4 bases; bases outside gene matches: 7. Germline CDR1 reads SQVTM; CDR2 reads ANQGSEA. The CDR3 DNA follows: TGCAGCGCTATTATAGCGGGAGGGCCAGATACGCAGTATTTT. This encodes CSAIIAGGPDTQYF.

The chain combines TRBV14 with TRBJ2-7; D remains unclear. Looked up from germline, CDR1 is SGHDN and CDR2 is FVKESK. The CDR3 extends over 14 amino acids. The V gene lost 3 bases and the J gene lost 4 bases, with 13 bases spanning the gap. The DNA for the CDR3 is TGTGCCAGCAGCCACGGCCTAGGCGAGTACGAGCAGTACTTC. Protein: CASSHGLGEYEQYF. The complete variable domain, with remaining parts taken from reference TRBV14 and TRBJ2-7, reads EAGVTQFPSHSVIEKGQTVTLRCDPISGHDNLYWYRRVMGKEIKFLLHFVKESKQDESGMPNNRFLAERTGGTYSTLKVQPAELEDSGVYFCASSHGLGEYEQYFGPGTRLTVT.

The chain has TRBV30 and TRBJ2-7; no definite D call. Germline V gene lookup returns CDR1 GTSNPN and CDR2 SVGIG (reference sequence). With 0 bases removed from V and 3 bases from J, the gap between germline ends came to 6 bases. CDR3 length equals 12 residues. The CDR3 DNA follows: TGTGCCTGGAGTGTACTGAACTACGAGCAGTACTTC. It encodes CAWSVLNYEQYF.

This clone was counted only a few times. This chain connects TRBV10-3 to TRBJ1-1, with 8 nucleotides matching TRBD1. The germline CDR1 and CDR2 sequences are ENHRY and SYGVKD. This CDR3 spans 16 amino acids. The V segment lost 0 bases and the J segment 3 bases; nucleotides outside the gene matches: 6. The CDR3 spells CAISESIRGQDTEAFF. The CDR3 DNA reads TGTGCCATCAGTGAGTCGATCAGGGGACAGGACACTGAAGCTTTCTTT.

This sequence joins TRBV28 and TRBJ2-7; possible D gene TRBD1, 6 bases. The CDR3 sequence is 13 residues long. CDR1 MDHEN and CDR2 SYDVKM come from the germline V gene. The V and J ends lost 7 bases and 2 bases respectively, with 12 bases between them. The CDR3 DNA sequence: TGTGCCAGCAACGGGACACCGACCTACGAGCAGTACTTC. It is translated as CASNGTPTYEQYF.

This chain joins TRBV7-9 and TRBJ1-3; D is unresolved. The CDR3 spans 14 residues. Per the germline V gene, CDR1 is SEHNR and CDR2 is FQNEAQ (reference sequence). V was cut by 9 bases and J by 1 base, with 13 bases left in between. CDR3 coding DNA: TGTGCCAGGAGGGCGGGTGATTCTGGAAACACCATATATTTT. Translation gives CARRAGDSGNTIYF.

This chain joins TRBV28 and TRBJ2-2; 8 bases match TRBD1. V gave up 6 bases and J gave up 5 bases; unmatched junction bases: 5. The CDR3 has 14 amino acids. The V gene's germline CDR1 is MDHEN and CDR2 SYDVKM. CDR3 in amino acids: CASSGTGPTGELFF. The CDR3 DNA reads TGTGCCAGCAGCGGGACAGGACCAACCGGGGAGCTGTTTTTT.